This TCR beta chain was recovered during a study of CD8 T cells in ankylosing spondylitis. Study results and limitations: CD8+ disease-linked clones were present at relatively low frequencies in blood.

The germline V gene has CDR1 SGHRS and CDR2 YFSETQ. The V end was cut by 1 base, the J end by 1 base, with 17 bases between. The CDR3 runs to 17 residues. With molecular barcodes, quantitative 5'-RACE was used to make the TCR beta libraries. TCRdb recomputed calls from the 5' RACE reads with MiXCR, one row per CDR3 protein. The sample has 350,000 to 450,000 distinct CDR3 sequences; 20% to 25% are singletons. This clonotype was observed many times. Its antigen is as yet unknown. Sequencing input: blood, either unsorted or a sorted T cell fraction (not recorded which). The sequence was obtained from a male donor with ankylosing spondylitis or in good health (not recorded which). J is TRBJ1-1 and V is TRBV5-1; D possibly corresponds to TRBD1 (6 bases). Here the CDR3 reads CASSLFAQGGRNTEAFF. In DNA, the CDR3 is TGCGCCAGCAGCTTGTTCGCACAGGGTGGGAGGAACACTGAAGCTTTCTTT.